Only one count was recorded for the clone carrying this T cell receptor beta chain. The source of the sample is a study of PD-1 and CTLA-4 blockade in melanoma. Some clones are missing from TCRdb's copy, which holds only in-frame ones; the method was immunoSEQ multiplex PCR. The sample yields 25,000 to 35,000 clones, around 93% seen once. Trimming at V came to 2 bases and at J to 8 bases, leaving 7 bases not matched to a gene. The CDR3 length is 15 residues. Germline values: CDR1 SGHNT, CDR2 YYREEE (reference sequence). This chain uses TRBV5-4 with TRBJ1-6; 7 bases fit TRBD1. The clonotype comes from a human donor with melanoma. Sequencing was performed on CD8+ T cells from peripheral blood, taken from a patient given anti-PD-1 treatment. The CDR3 nucleotides are TGTGCCAGCAGCTTACAGGGGTTAGGGGATTCACCCCTCCACTTT. Translating gives CASSLQGLGDSPLHF.